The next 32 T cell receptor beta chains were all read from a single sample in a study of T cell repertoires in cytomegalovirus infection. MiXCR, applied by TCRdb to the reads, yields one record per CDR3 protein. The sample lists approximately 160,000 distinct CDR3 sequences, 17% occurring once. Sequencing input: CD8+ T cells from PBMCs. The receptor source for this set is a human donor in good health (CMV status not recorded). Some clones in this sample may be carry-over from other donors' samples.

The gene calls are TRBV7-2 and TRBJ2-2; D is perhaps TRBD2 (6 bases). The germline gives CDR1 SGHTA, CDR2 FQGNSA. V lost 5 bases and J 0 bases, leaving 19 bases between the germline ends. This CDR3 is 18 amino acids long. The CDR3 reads CASSPPGLLIANTGELFF. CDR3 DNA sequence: TGTGCCAGCAGCCCGCCGGGACTTTTGATCGCGAACACCGGGGAGCTGTTTTTT.

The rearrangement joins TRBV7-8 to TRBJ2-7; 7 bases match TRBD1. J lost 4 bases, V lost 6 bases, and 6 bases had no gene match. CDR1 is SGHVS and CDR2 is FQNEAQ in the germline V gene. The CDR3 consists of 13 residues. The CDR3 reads CASRDNRGYEQYF. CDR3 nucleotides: TGTGCCAGCAGGGACAACAGGGGTTACGAGCAGTACTTC.

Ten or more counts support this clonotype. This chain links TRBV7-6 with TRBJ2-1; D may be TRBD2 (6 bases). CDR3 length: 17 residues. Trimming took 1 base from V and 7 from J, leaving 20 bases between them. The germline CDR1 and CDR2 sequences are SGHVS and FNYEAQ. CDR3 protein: CASSLEVAAIPRNEQFF. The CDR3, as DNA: TGTGCCAGCAGCTTAGAAGTAGCGGCAATCCCGCGGAATGAGCAGTTCTTC.

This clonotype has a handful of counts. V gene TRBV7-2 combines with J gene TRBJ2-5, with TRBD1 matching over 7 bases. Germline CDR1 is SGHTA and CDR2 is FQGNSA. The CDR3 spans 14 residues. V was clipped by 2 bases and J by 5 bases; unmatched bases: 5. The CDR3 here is CASSLNQGVETQYF. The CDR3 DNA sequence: TGTGCCAGCAGCTTAAACCAGGGGGTGGAGACCCAGTACTTC. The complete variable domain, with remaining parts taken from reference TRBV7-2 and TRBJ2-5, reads GAGVSQSPSNKVTEKGKDVELRCDPISGHTALYWYRQSLGQGLEFLIYFQGNSAPDKSGLPSDRFSAERTGGSVSTLTIQRTQQEDSAVYLCASSLNQGVETQYFGPGTRLLVL.

The CDR3 DNA sequence: TGCAGTGCTAGGGGAAGGGAGATATACGAGCAGTACTTC. It specifies CSARGREIYEQYF. The chain recombines TRBV20-1 with TRBJ2-7; D possibly corresponds to TRBD2 (5 bases). CDR3 size: 13 residues. V was shortened by 3 bases and J by 4 bases, with 13 bases between the two germline ends. Germline V gene lookup returns CDR1 DFQATT and CDR2 SNEGSKA (reference sequence).

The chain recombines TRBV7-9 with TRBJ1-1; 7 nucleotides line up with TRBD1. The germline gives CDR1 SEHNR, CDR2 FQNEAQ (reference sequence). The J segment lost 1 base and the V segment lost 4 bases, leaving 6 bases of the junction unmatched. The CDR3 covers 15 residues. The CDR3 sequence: CASSSIGGRNTEAFF. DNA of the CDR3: TGTGCCAGCAGCTCGATAGGGGGCCGGAACACTGAAGCTTTCTTT.

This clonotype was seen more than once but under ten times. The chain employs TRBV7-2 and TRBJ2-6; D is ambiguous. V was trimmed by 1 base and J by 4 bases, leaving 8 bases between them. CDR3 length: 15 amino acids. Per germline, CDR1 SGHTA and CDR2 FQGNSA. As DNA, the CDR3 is TGTGCCAGCAGCTTAGAACCAGCAGGGGCCAACGTCCTGACTTTC. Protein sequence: CASSLEPAGANVLTF.

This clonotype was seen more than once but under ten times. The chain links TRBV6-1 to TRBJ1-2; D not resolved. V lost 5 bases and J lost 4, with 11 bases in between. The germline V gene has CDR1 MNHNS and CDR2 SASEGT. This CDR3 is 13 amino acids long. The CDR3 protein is CASSLTRSYGYTF. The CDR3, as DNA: TGTGCCAGCAGTTTAACCCGATCCTATGGCTACACCTTC.

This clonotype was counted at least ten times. CDR3 protein: CASSPGDTSYEQYF. In DNA form, the CDR3 reads TGTGCCAGCAGCCCCGGGGACACTTCCTACGAGCAGTACTTC. The J gene is TRBJ2-7, the V gene TRBV7-2; D possibly corresponds to TRBD1 (6 bases). The CDR3 spans 14 residues. The V end lost 5 bases, the J end lost 1 base, and 12 bases lay between the germline ends. Germline values: CDR1 SGHTA, CDR2 FQGNSA.

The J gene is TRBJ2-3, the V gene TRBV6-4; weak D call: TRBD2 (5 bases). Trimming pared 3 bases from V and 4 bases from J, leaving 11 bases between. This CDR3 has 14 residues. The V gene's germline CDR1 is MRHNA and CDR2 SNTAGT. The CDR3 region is CASSETLGADTQYF. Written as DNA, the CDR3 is TGTGCCAGCAGTGAGACTCTCGGGGCAGATACGCAGTATTTT.

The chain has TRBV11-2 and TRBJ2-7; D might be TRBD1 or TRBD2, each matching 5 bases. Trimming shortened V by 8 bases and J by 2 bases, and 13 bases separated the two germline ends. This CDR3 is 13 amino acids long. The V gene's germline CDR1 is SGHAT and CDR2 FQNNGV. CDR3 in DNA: TGTGCCAGCCCACCCCAGGGACCCTACGAGCAGTACTTC. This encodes CASPPQGPYEQYF.

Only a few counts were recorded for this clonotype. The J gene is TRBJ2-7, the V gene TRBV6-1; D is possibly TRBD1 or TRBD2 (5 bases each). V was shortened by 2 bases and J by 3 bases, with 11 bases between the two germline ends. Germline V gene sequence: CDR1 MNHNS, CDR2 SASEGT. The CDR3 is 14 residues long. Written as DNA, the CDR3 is TGTGCCAGCAGTGAATATGAGGGGAACTACGAGCAGTACTTC. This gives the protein CASSEYEGNYEQYF.

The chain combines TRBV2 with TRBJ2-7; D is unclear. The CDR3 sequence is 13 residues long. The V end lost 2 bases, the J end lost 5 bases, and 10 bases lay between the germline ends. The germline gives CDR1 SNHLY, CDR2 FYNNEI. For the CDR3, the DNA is TGTGCCAGCAGTGAAATGCCCCCCGACGAGCAGTACTTC. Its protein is CASSEMPPDEQYF.

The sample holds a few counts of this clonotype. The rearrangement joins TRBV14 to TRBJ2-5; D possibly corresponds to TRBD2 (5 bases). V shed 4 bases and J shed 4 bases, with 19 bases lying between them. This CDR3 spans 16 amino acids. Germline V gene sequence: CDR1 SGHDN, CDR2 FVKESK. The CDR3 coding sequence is TGTGCCAGCAGCCCGGTAGGACGGGATTACCTAGAGACCCAGTACTTC. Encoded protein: CASSPVGRDYLETQYF.

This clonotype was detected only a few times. The CDR3 nucleotides are TGTGCCAGCAGCTTATCGCTGGGACTATATGGCTACACCTTC. It is translated as CASSLSLGLYGYTF. The chain employs TRBV7-8 and TRBJ1-2; D is possibly TRBD1 (5 bases). Germline lookup yields CDR1 SGHVS and CDR2 FQNEAQ. The CDR3 totals 14 residues. Trimming removed 2 bases at V and 5 bases at J, with 12 bases between.

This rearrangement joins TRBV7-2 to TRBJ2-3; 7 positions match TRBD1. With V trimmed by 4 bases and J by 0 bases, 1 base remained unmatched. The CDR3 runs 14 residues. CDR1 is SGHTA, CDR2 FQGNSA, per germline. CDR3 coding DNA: TGTGCCAGCAGCTCGGACAGGAGCACAGATACGCAGTATTTT. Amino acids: CASSSDRSTDTQYF.

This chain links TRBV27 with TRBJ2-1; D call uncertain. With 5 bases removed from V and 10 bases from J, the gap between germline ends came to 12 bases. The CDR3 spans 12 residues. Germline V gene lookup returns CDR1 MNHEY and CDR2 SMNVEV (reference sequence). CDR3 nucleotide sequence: TGTGCCAGCAGTCCCTCGGGTCCCGAGCAGTTCTTC. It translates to CASSPSGPEQFF.

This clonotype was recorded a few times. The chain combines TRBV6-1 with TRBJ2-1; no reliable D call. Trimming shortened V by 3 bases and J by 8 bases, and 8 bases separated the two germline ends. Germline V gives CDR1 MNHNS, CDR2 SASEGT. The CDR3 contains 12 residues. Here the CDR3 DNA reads TGTGCCAGCAGTGACTACGCGGATGAGCAGTTCTTC. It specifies CASSDYADEQFF.

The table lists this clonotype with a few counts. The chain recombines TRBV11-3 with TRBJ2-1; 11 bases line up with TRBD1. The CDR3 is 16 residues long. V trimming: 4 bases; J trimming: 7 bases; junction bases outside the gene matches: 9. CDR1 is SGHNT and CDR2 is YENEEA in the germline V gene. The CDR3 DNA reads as TGTGCCAGCAGCTCCCGGGACAGGGGGACGTTGAATGAGCAGTTCTTC. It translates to CASSSRDRGTLNEQFF.

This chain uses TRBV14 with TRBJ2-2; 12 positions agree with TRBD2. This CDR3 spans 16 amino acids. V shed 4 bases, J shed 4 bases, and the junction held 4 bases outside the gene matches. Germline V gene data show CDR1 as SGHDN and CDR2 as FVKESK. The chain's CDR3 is CASSPRLAGATGELFF. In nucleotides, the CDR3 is TGTGCCAGCAGCCCCAGACTAGCGGGGGCCACCGGGGAGCTGTTTTTT.

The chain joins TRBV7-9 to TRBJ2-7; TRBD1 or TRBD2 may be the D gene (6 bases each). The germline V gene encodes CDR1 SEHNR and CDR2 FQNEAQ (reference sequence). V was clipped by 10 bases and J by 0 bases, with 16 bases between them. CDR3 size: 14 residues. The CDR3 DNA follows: TGTGCCACCATTGTTAAGGGGGGCTCCTACGAGCAGTACTTC. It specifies CATIVKGGSYEQYF.

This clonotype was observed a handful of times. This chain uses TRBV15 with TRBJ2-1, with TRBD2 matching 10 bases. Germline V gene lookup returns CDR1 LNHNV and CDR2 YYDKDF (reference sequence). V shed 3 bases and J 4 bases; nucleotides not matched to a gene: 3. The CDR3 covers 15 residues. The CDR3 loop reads CATSSGTSAYNEQFF. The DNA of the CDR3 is TGTGCCACCAGCAGCGGGACTAGCGCGTACAATGAGCAGTTCTTC.

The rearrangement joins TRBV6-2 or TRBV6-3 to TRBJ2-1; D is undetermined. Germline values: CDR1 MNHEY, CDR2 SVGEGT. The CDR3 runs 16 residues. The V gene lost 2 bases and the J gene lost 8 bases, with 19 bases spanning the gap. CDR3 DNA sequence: TGTGCCAGCAGTTACCCTGACTTAGGTGGTTCGGATGAGCAGTTCTTC. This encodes CASSYPDLGGSDEQFF.

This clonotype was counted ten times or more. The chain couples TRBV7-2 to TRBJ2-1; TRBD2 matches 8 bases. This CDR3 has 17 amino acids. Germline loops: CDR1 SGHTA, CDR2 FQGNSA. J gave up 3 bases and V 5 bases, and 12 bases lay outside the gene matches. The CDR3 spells CASSTTTPAGVYNEQFF. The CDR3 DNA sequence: TGTGCCAGCAGCACCACCACCCCAGCGGGAGTCTACAATGAGCAGTTCTTC. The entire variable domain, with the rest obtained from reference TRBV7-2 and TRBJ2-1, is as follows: GAGVSQSPSNKVTEKGKDVELRCDPISGHTALYWYRQSLGQGLEFLIYFQGNSAPDKSGLPSDRFSAERTGGSVSTLTIQRTQQEDSAVYLCASSTTTPAGVYNEQFFGPGTRLTVL.

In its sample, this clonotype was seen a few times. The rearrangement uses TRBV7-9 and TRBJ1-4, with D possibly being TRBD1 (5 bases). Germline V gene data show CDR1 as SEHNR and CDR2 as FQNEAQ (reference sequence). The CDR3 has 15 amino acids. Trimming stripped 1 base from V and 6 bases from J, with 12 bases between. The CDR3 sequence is CASSLEARADEKLFF. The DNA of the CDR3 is TGTGCCAGCAGCTTAGAGGCCAGGGCGGATGAAAAACTGTTTTTT.

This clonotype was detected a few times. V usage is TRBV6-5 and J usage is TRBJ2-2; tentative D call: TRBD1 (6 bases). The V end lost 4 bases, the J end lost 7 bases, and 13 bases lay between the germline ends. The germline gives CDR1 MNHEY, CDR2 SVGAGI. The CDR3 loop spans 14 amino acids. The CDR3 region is CASSSTGNIGELFF. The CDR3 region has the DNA TGTGCCAGCAGTTCTACAGGGAATATCGGGGAGCTGTTTTTT.

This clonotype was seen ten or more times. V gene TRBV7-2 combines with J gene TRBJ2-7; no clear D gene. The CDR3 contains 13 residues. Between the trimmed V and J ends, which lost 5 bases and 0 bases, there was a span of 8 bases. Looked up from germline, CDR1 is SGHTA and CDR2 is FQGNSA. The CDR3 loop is CASSPGHSYEQYF. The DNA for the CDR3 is TGTGCCAGCAGCCCGGGTCACTCCTACGAGCAGTACTTC. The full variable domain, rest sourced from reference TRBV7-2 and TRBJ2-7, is GAGVSQSPSNKVTEKGKDVELRCDPISGHTALYWYRQSLGQGLEFLIYFQGNSAPDKSGLPSDRFSAERTGGSVSTLTIQRTQQEDSAVYLCASSPGHSYEQYFGPGTRLTVT.

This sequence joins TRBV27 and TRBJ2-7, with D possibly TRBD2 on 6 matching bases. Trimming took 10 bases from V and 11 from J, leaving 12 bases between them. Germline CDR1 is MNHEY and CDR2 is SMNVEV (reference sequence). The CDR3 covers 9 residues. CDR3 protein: CATPGVKYF. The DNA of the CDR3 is TGTGCCACCCCGGGGGTCAAGTACTTC.

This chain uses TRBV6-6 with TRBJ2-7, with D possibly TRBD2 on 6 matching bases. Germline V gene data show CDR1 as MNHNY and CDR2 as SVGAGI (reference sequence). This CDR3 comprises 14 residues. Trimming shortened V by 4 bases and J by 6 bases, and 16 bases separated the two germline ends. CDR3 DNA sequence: TGTGCCAGCAGTTTGGAGGGCAGGGCTCTCGAGCAGTACTTC. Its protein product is CASSLEGRALEQYF.

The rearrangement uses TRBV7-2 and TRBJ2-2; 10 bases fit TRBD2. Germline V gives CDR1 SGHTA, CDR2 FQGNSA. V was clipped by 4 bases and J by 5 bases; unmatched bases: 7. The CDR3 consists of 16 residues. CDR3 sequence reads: CASSSTGLAVTGELFF. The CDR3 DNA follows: TGTGCCAGCAGCTCCACCGGACTAGCGGTGACCGGGGAGCTGTTTTTT.

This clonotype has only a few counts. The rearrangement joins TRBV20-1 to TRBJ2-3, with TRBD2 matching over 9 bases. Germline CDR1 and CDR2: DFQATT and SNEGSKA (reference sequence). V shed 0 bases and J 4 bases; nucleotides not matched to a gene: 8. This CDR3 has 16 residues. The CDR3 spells CSARDELGLAADTQYF. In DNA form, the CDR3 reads TGCAGTGCTAGAGATGAATTGGGACTAGCAGCAGATACGCAGTATTTT.

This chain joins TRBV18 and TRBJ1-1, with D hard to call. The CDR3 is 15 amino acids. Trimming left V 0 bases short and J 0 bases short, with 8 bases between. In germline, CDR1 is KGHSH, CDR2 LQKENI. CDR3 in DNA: TGTGCCAGCTCACCACCGGGAGACATGAACACTGAAGCTTTCTTT. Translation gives CASSPPGDMNTEAFF. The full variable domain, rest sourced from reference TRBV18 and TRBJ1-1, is NAGVMQNPRHLVRRRGQEARLRCSPMKGHSHVYWYRQLPEEGLKFMVYLQKENIIDESGMPKERFSAEFPKEGPSILRIQQVVRGDSAAYFCASSPPGDMNTEAFFGQGTRLTVV.